This TCR beta chain was obtained from a study of graft-versus-host responses after intestinal transplantation. Study as a whole: Recipients were all induced with anti-thymocyte globulin, then given tacrolimus and steroids for 2 to 3 years. Whole-study results and caveats: Graft-donor T cell macrochimerism in patients accompanied high graft-versus-host to host-versus-graft clonal ratios in allografts. GvH clones were found in recipient marrow; some appeared first in ileum or blood. Early post-transplant HvG declines were associated with peak circulating GvH clone levels.

For this clone: Its antigen is still unknown.

Profiled with immunoSEQ multiplex PCR; TCRdb holds only in-frame clones, not every one. The top ten hold 0.55% to 0.75% of the sample, which has 77,000 or so clones, around 92% seen once. CDR1 is SGHAT and CDR2 is FQNNGV in the germline V gene. The length of the CDR3 is 18 residues. The J segment lost 0 bases and the V segment lost 5 bases, leaving 12 bases of the junction unmatched. The clonotype comes from a human patient who received an intestinal transplant, so some T cells may come from the graft donor. The sample was PBMCs, taken 98 days after intestinal transplantation. The chain uses TRBV11-2 and TRBJ2-3; 9 positions match TRBD2. This CDR3 reads CASSPRGAGGSSTDTQYF. Written as DNA, the CDR3 is TGTGCCAGCAGCCCCCGCGGAGCGGGGGGATCTAGCACAGATACGCAGTATTTT.